This paragraph covers one T cell receptor beta chain sequence. As yet, its antigen is unknown. The CDR3 extends over 17 amino acids. V lost 3 bases and J 0 bases, leaving 12 bases between the germline ends. Germline CDR1 reads MNHNY; CDR2 reads SVGAGI (reference sequence). The data were taken from a study of post-analysis software for immune sequencing data. Background on the study: Relapsing-remitting, secondary progressive and progressive-relapsing courses of multiple sclerosis were included. Study-wide results and limits: Controls' normalized Chao1 diversity significantly exceeded that of multiple sclerosis patients. Under F measure analysis, samples from one preparation batch co-clustered strongly. A few TRBV segments (TRBV5-6, TRBV5-1 and TRBV20-1 among them) occurred more frequently in patients than in controls.

cDNA libraries of TCR beta carried unique molecular identifiers. Input of roughly 0.95 to 10 million T cells yielded hundreds of thousands of cDNA molecules. MiXCR, run by TCRdb on the PCR reads, gives a single entry per CDR3 protein. This sample has roughly 700,000 distinct CDR3 sequences, with roughly 27% found just once. This rearrangement joins TRBV6-6 to TRBJ1-6; possibly TRBD1 for D (5 bases). Material: blood. The clonotype originates from a girl under 18 with multiple sclerosis. CDR3 nucleotide sequence: TGTGCCAGCAGTTATATGGGGGGTAGCTCCTATAATTCACCCCTCCACTTT. This gives the protein CASSYMGGSSYNSPLHF.